This T cell receptor (beta chain) was obtained from a study of T-cell memory formation after mild COVID-19. CDR1 SGHTA and CDR2 FQGTGA come from the germline V gene. The CDR3 sequence is 15 residues long. Trimming took off 1 base at V and 5 bases at J, with 14 bases between the two ends. TCRdb ran MiXCR on the 5' RACE reads and lists one entry per CDR3 protein. The repertoire holds tens of thousands of distinct CDR3 sequences, about 6.1% seen once, with approximately 0.81% in the top ten. The receptor was derived from an adult who had mild COVID-19 (a few samples of this study predate the infection). Cell type and time point are not known. This chain uses TRBV7-3 with TRBJ1-1, with D possibly being TRBD1 (5 bases). Sequenced: PBMCs or a T cell subset sorted from them (not recorded which). CDR3 amino acids: CASSLIGAVGTEAFF. The DNA of the CDR3 is TGTGCCAGCAGCTTAATCGGGGCGGTCGGGACTGAAGCTTTCTTT. The full variable domain, in which reference TRBV7-3 and TRBJ1-1 provide the parts outside the CDR3, is GAGVSQTPSNKVTEKGKYVELRCDPISGHTALYWYRQSLGQGPEFLIYFQGTGAADDSGLPNDRFFAVRPEGSVSTLKIQRTERGDSAVYLCASSLIGAVGTEAFFGQGTRLTVV.